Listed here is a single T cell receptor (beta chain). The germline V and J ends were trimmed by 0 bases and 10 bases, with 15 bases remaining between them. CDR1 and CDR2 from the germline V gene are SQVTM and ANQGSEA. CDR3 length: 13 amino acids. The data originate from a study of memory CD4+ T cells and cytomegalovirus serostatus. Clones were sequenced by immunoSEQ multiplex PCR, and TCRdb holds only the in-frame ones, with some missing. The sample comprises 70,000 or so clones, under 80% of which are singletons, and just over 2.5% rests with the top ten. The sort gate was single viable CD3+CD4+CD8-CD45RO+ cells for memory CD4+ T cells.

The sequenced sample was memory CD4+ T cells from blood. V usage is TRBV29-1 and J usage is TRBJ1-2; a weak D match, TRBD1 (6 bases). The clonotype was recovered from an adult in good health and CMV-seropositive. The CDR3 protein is CSVEDLQGSPYTF. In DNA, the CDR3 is TGCAGCGTTGAAGATCTTCAGGGGAGTCCCTACACCTTC.